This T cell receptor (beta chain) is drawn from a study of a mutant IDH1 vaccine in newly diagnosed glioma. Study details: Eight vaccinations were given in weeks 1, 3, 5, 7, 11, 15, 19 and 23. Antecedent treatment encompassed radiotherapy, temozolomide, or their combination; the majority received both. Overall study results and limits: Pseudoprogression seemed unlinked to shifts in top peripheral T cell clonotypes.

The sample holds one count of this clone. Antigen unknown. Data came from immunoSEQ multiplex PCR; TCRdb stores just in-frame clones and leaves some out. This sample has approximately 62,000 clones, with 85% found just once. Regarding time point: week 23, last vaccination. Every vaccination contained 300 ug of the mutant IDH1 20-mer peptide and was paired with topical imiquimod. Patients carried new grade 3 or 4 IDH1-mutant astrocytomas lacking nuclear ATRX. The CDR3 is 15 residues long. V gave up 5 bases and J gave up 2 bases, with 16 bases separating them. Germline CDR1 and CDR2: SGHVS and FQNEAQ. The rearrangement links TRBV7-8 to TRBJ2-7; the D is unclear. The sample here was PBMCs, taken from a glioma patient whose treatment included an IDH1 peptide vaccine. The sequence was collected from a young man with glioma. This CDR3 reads CASSPRTHRPYEQYF. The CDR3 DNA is TGTGCCAGCAGCCCCCGGACCCACCGGCCCTACGAGCAGTACTTC.